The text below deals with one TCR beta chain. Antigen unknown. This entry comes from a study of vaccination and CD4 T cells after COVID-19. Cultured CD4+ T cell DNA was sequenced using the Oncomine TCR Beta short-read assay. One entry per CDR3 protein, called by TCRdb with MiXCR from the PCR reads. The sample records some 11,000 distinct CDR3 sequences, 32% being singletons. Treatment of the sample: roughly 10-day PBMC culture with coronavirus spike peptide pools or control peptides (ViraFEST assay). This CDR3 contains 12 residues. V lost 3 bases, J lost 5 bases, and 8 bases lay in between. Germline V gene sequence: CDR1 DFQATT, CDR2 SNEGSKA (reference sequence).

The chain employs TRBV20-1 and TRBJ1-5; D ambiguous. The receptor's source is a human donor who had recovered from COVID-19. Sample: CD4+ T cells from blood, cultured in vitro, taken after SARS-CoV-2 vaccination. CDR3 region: CSARERHQPQHF. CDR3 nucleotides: TGCAGTGCTAGGGAACGGCATCAGCCCCAGCATTTT.